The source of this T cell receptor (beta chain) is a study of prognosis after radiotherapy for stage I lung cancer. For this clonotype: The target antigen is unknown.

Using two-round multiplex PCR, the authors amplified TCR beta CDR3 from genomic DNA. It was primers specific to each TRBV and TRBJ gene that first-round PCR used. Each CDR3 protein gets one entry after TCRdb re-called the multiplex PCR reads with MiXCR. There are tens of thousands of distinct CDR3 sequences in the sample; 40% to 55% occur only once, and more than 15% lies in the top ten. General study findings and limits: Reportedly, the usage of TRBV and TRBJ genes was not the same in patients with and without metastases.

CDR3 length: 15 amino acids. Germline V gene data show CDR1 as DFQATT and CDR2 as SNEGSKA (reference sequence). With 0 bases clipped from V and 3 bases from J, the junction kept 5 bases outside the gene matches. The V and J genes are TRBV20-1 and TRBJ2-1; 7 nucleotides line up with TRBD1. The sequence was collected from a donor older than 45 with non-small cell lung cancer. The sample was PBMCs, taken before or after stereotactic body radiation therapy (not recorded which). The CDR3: CSARDIGQDYNEQFF. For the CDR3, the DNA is TGCAGTGCTAGAGATATCGGACAGGACTACAATGAGCAGTTCTTC.